This T cell receptor (beta chain) was captured by sequencing in a study of T cells after yellow fever vaccination. On the study more broadly: For low cell numbers, libraries were made with SMART-Seq v4 Ultra Low Input.

Trimming removed 0 bases from V and 5 bases from J; junction bases left unmatched: 14. CDR3 length: 18 residues. Germline V gene lookup returns CDR1 SGDLS and CDR2 YYNGEE. Conversion of TCR transcripts into cDNA relied on 5'RACE template switching, which added a universal primer site and UMIs. TCRdb redid the calling of the 5' RACE reads with MiXCR, one entry per CDR3 protein. The table lists 150,000 to 200,000 distinct CDR3 sequences, around 9.7% of them singletons, with under 40% in the top ten. Concerning this clonotype itself: The antigen remains undetermined.

Overall study findings and caveats: FACS-sorted repertoires could contain abundant clonotypes contaminating from the bulk population. Some clonotypes were seen in both the CD4 and the CD8 compartments. These made up a small share and likely arose from convergent recombination.

The genes are TRBV9 and TRBJ1-2; TRBD1 matches at 9 bases. The TCR was taken from a man aged 18 to 30 who received the YFV17D yellow fever vaccine. The sample in question was CD8+ T cells sorted from PBMCs, obtained 45 days after the yellow fever booster vaccination. Here the CDR3 reads CASSVVGDRTGAVYGYTF. As DNA, the CDR3 is TGTGCCAGCAGCGTAGTAGGGGACCGGACAGGGGCAGTTTATGGCTACACCTTC.